The 30 T cell receptor beta chains presented below share a single source sample, sequenced in a study of blood T cell repertoires in COVID-19. Clones were sequenced by immunoSEQ multiplex PCR, and TCRdb holds only the in-frame ones, with some missing. The data contain hundreds of thousands of clones, roughly 88% of them singletons. Sequencing input: peripheral blood. These receptors came from a woman over 75 with COVID-19, enrolled during active disease.

The chain combines TRBV3-1 (or the pseudogene TRBV3-2) with TRBJ1-4; D remains unclear. CDR1 and CDR2 (germline): LGHDT, YNNKEL (reference sequence). The CDR3 has 14 amino acids. V gave up 6 bases and J gave up 8 bases, with 16 bases separating them. CDR3 region: CASSLEGAVEKLFF. In DNA form, the CDR3 reads TGTGCCAGCAGTCTCGAGGGTGCAGTAGAAAAACTGTTTTTT.

This clone was counted a single time. This chain joins TRBV5-5 and TRBJ2-1; 10 nucleotides align to TRBD1. CDR3 length: 15 residues. Looked up from germline, CDR1 is SGHKS and CDR2 is YYEKEE (reference sequence). The trim removed 4 bases at V and 4 bases at J, leaving 5 bases unmatched. In nucleotides, the CDR3 is TGTGCCAGCAGCCTAGGACAGGGGGAATACAATGAGCAGTTCTTC. It codes for CASSLGQGEYNEQFF.

This chain uses TRBV19 with TRBJ1-4; TRBD1 aligns across 9 bases. The CDR3 is made up of 14 amino acids. Losses at the gene ends were 6 bases for V and 5 bases for J; bases not matched to a gene: 4. Germline CDR1 reads LNHDA; CDR2 reads SQIVND (reference sequence). The CDR3 here is CASSPQGANEKLFF. For the CDR3, the DNA is TGTGCCAGTAGCCCACAGGGGGCAAATGAAAAACTGTTTTTT.

This clone is a singleton in its sample. The gene calls are TRBV24-1 and TRBJ2-1; 14 positions match TRBD2. Germline trimming cut 9 bases from V and 8 bases from J; bases unmatched to any gene: 5. CDR3 length: 14 residues. CDR1 and CDR2 (germline): KGHDR, SFDVKD. The CDR3 coding sequence is TGTGCCACCGCCGGGACTAGCGGGGGTTATGAGCAGTTCTTC. Translating gives CATAGTSGGYEQFF.

This clone showed up just a few times. The V call is TRBV7-2, the J call TRBJ2-7, with a tentative D call TRBD2 (5 bases). V was trimmed by 2 bases and J by 3 bases, leaving 8 bases between them. Looked up from germline, CDR1 is SGHTA and CDR2 is FQGNSA. CDR3 size: 13 residues. The CDR3 protein is CASSLTGIYEQYF. Written as DNA, the CDR3 is TGTGCCAGCAGCTTAACCGGGATCTACGAGCAGTACTTC.

V and J are TRBV3-1 (or the pseudogene TRBV3-2) and TRBJ2-3; 11 nucleotides match TRBD2. Germline V gene sequence: CDR1 LGHDT, CDR2 YNNKEL (reference sequence). The CDR3 consists of 17 residues. The J segment lost 0 bases and the V segment lost 5 bases, leaving 7 bases of the junction unmatched. The CDR3 reads CASSYRLAGPSTDTQYF. Written as DNA, the CDR3 is TGTGCCAGCAGCTATAGACTAGCGGGACCTAGCACAGATACGCAGTATTTT.

The V and J genes are TRBV25-1 and TRBJ1-6, with D maybe TRBD1 (5 bases). Germline CDR1 and CDR2: MGHDK and SYGVNS. Trimming removed 2 bases at V and 6 bases at J, with 11 bases between. The CDR3 consists of 15 residues. The CDR3 reads CASSENRGFNSPLHF. Here the CDR3 DNA reads TGTGCCAGCAGTGAAAATAGGGGTTTTAATTCACCCCTCCACTTT.

The chain combines TRBV6-6 with TRBJ1-5; no firm D call. The CDR3 runs to 12 residues. CDR1 and CDR2 (germline): MNHNY, SVGAGI (reference sequence). With 7 bases removed from V and 1 base from J, the gap between germline ends came to 5 bases. This CDR3 reads CASTRSNQPQHF. Here the CDR3 DNA reads TGTGCCAGCACGCGGAGCAATCAGCCCCAGCATTTT.

V usage is TRBV2 and J usage is TRBJ2-2; 9 bases are a match to TRBD2. Germline V CDR1 and CDR2: SNHLY, FYNNEI. The CDR3 sequence is 16 residues long. The junction had 5 bases not matched to a gene; V was cut back by 0 bases and J by 6 bases. CDR3 nucleotide sequence: TGTGCCAGCAGTGAAGCCAGCGGGGGGTGGGCCGGGGAGCTGTTTTTT. This sequence encodes CASSEASGGWAGELFF.

V usage is TRBV5-1 and J usage is TRBJ1-1; D is undetermined. The CDR3 covers 13 residues. Germline V gene lookup returns CDR1 SGHRS and CDR2 YFSETQ. The germline V and J ends were trimmed by 0 bases and 10 bases, with 13 bases remaining between them. The CDR3 sequence is CASSLDAFTAAFF. CDR3 bases: TGCGCCAGCAGCTTGGATGCGTTTACAGCAGCTTTCTTT.

The chain joins TRBV5-4 to TRBJ2-5; TRBD2 is a possible D gene (6 bases). This CDR3 contains 14 residues. V lost 5 bases to trimming and J lost 3 bases, with 14 bases between them. Germline CDR1 is SGHNT and CDR2 is YYREEE (reference sequence). The CDR3 reads CASRPQDYKETQYF. The CDR3 DNA reads TGTGCCAGCAGACCACAGGACTATAAAGAGACCCAGTACTTC.

V is TRBV3-1 (or the pseudogene TRBV3-2) and J is TRBJ2-5; D might be TRBD2 (6 bases). Deletions cut 9 bases from V and 0 bases from J, with 17 bases between. Germline lookup yields CDR1 LGHDT and CDR2 YNNKEL (reference sequence). The CDR3 has 15 residues. CDR3 coding DNA: TGTGCCAGTCGTCAACGGGGGAGGTACCAAGAGACCCAGTACTTC. Translated: CASRQRGRYQETQYF.

This chain links TRBV19 with TRBJ2-2, with 11 bases matching TRBD2. This CDR3 is 18 amino acids long. Germline CDR1 and CDR2: LNHDA and SQIVND (reference sequence). Trimming took 2 bases from V and 6 from J; bases not matched to a gene: 11. CDR3 in DNA: TGTGCCAGTAGTATAATAGGCCGACCTAGCGGGGGGTCCGGGGAGCTGTTTTTT. This codes for CASSIIGRPSGGSGELFF.

V usage is TRBV4-3 and J usage is TRBJ1-6, with 10 nucleotides matching TRBD1. Germline trimming cut 0 bases from V and 9 bases from J; bases unmatched to any gene: 5. CDR1 and CDR2 (germline): LGHNA, YSLEER. This CDR3 is 16 amino acids long. Here the CDR3 DNA reads TGCGCCAGCAGCCAAGAGACCGGGACAGGGGTTTCACCCCTCCACTTT. Translated: CASSQETGTGVSPLHF.

V gene TRBV27 combines with J gene TRBJ1-2, with D uncertain. The CDR3 spans 13 residues. The V end was cut by 4 bases, the J end by 7 bases, with 13 bases between. Germline-derived CDR1 and CDR2 are MNHEY and SMNVEV (reference sequence). The CDR3 DNA follows: TGTGCCAGCAGTTCGGCGGGTATGGGTGGCTACACCTTC. This encodes CASSSAGMGGYTF.

The chain couples TRBV7-2 to TRBJ1-2, with 10 bases matching TRBD1. The CDR3 has 12 amino acids. J gave up 7 bases and V 6 bases, and 2 bases lay outside the gene matches. Looked up from germline, CDR1 is SGHTA and CDR2 is FQGNSA. CDR3 sequence: CASRTGGSGYTF. In nucleotides, the CDR3 is TGTGCCAGCAGGACAGGGGGCAGTGGCTACACCTTC.

V and J are TRBV18 and TRBJ1-4, with TRBD1 matching 7 bases. The trim removed 2 bases at V and 3 bases at J, leaving 15 bases unmatched. The CDR3 contains 19 residues. Germline CDR1 is KGHSH and CDR2 is LQKENI. The CDR3 DNA sequence: TGTGCCAGCTCACCAAGCGCGCCAGGTCCTGACAGGGCTAATGAAAAACTGTTTTTT. It encodes CASSPSAPGPDRANEKLFF.

This rearrangement joins TRBV30 to TRBJ1-6; D perhaps matches TRBD1 (6 bases). Germline V CDR1 and CDR2: GTSNPN, SVGIG (reference sequence). CDR3 length: 15 residues. V was trimmed by 2 bases and J by 0 bases, leaving 8 bases between them. The CDR3 reads CAWSTGSSYNSPLHF. Written as DNA, the CDR3 is TGTGCCTGGAGTACAGGGAGCTCCTATAATTCACCCCTCCACTTT. The full variable domain, completed using reference TRBV30 and TRBJ1-6, is SQTIHQWPATLVQPVGSPLSLECTVEGTSNPNLYWYRQAAGRGLQLLFYSVGIGQISSEVPQNLSASRPQDRQFILSSKKLLLSDSGFYLCAWSTGSSYNSPLHFGNGTRLTVT.

The chain is built from TRBV29-1 and TRBJ2-7; tentative D call: TRBD2 (6 bases). V was trimmed by 6 bases and J by 4 bases, leaving 10 bases between them. The CDR3 sequence is 11 residues long. Germline CDR1 reads SQVTM; CDR2 reads ANQGSEA. As DNA, the CDR3 is TGCAGCGTCCGGAGGGATTACGAGCAGTACTTC. Amino acids: CSVRRDYEQYF.

The V gene is TRBV28, the J gene TRBJ2-5; maybe TRBD1 (5 bases). The CDR3 is made up of 16 amino acids. The V end lost 5 bases, the J end lost 1 base, and 17 bases lay between the germline ends. Germline V gene lookup returns CDR1 MDHEN and CDR2 SYDVKM. The CDR3 here is CASSPGLGGPQETQYF. DNA of the CDR3: TGTGCCAGCAGTCCAGGGTTAGGTGGGCCCCAAGAGACCCAGTACTTC.

The chain joins TRBV6-2 or TRBV6-3 to TRBJ1-5, with 8 positions matching TRBD1. The CDR3 length is 17 residues. The junction had 10 bases not matched to a gene; V was cut back by 0 bases and J by 6 bases. Germline V gene sequence: CDR1 MNHEY, CDR2 SVGEGT. The chain's CDR3 is CASSYSPGQGKGQPQHF. The CDR3 nucleotides are TGTGCCAGCAGTTACTCTCCCGGACAGGGTAAAGGTCAGCCCCAGCATTTT.

Worth noting for this clone: The junction departs from germline at one end; a sequencing error may be responsible. The chain carries TRBV7-2 and TRBJ1-2; D may be TRBD1 (6 bases). The length of the CDR3 is 14 residues. Germline assignment: CDR1 SGHTA and CDR2 FQGNSA. The DNA of the CDR3 is TGTGCCAGCGGCTTCTTCGACAGGAACTATGGCTACACCTTC. It specifies CASGFFDRNYGYTF.

This clone was observed a handful of times. The V call is TRBV5-1, the J call TRBJ1-1; 9 bases are a match to TRBD1. J lost 0 bases, V lost 4 bases, and 7 bases had no gene match. The CDR3 totals 16 residues. Germline lookup yields CDR1 SGHRS and CDR2 YFSETQ. CDR3 nucleotide sequence: TGCGCCAGCAGCAGAGACGGACAGGGGATGAACACTGAAGCTTTCTTT. It translates to CASSRDGQGMNTEAFF.

The chain is built from TRBV21-1 and TRBJ1-1. TRBV21-1 is annotated as a pseudogene. The CDR3 has 14 amino acids. In DNA form, the CDR3 reads TGTGCCAGCAGCCAGAGGGGGGGGGCAACTGAAGCTTTCTTT. Protein product: CASSQRGGATEAFF.

This chain connects TRBV7-2 to TRBJ1-5, with 7 bases matching TRBD1. CDR1 is SGHTA, CDR2 FQGNSA, per germline. The CDR3 totals 14 residues. After removal of 7 bases from V and 4 bases from J, the junction contained 7 bases not matched to a gene. The CDR3 here is CASNPGQKNQPQHF. The CDR3 DNA reads TGTGCCAGCAACCCGGGACAGAAAAATCAGCCCCAGCATTTT.

This chain links TRBV6-5 with TRBJ1-6; the D gene is possibly TRBD1 (6 bases). Per the germline V gene, CDR1 is MNHEY and CDR2 is SVGAGI. The CDR3 extends over 13 amino acids. V was trimmed by 7 bases and J by 10 bases, leaving 14 bases between them. The CDR3 here is CASKREGGSPLHF. The CDR3 region has the DNA TGTGCCAGCAAGAGGGAAGGGGGATCACCCCTCCACTTT.

This clone has a handful of counts. The V and J genes are TRBV10-2 and TRBJ1-1; 7 bases fit TRBD1. CDR3 size: 14 residues. The V and J ends lost 3 bases and 5 bases, in that order; junction bases with no gene match: 6. Germline CDR1 reads WSHSY; CDR2 reads SAAADI. The CDR3 DNA sequence: TGCGCCAGCAGTGAATCAGGGGGTAGGACTGAAGCTTTCTTT. Protein product: CASSESGGRTEAFF.

V gene TRBV4-2 combines with J gene TRBJ2-2, with a possible D match to TRBD2 (6 bases). V gave up 0 bases and J gave up 8 bases, with 13 bases separating them. Per the germline V gene, CDR1 is LGHNA and CDR2 is YNFKEQ. This CDR3 is built from 15 residues. DNA of the CDR3: TGTGCCAGCAGCCAAGAATGGGGGGTACCGGGGGAGCTGTTTTTT. Translated, it gives CASSQEWGVPGELFF.

This clone occurred once. V usage is TRBV7-9 and J usage is TRBJ2-2; D is perhaps TRBD2 (6 bases). V was trimmed by 6 bases and J by 0 bases, leaving 20 bases between them. This CDR3 region has 18 residues. Germline CDR1 is SEHNR and CDR2 is FQNEAQ (reference sequence). The CDR3 DNA follows: TGTGCCAGCAGTATAGGGGTCGGCGGGGTCTCGAACACCGGGGAGCTGTTTTTT. Translated: CASSIGVGGVSNTGELFF.

V usage is TRBV15 and J usage is TRBJ2-7, with a weak D call TRBD2 (6 bases). The CDR3 is made up of 14 amino acids. Trimming took off 1 base at V and 3 bases at J, with 10 bases between the two ends. Germline CDR1 is LNHNV and CDR2 is YYDKDF (reference sequence). CDR3: CATSRGGVGYEQYF. The DNA of the CDR3 is TGTGCCACCAGCAGAGGGGGGGTCGGCTACGAGCAGTACTTC.